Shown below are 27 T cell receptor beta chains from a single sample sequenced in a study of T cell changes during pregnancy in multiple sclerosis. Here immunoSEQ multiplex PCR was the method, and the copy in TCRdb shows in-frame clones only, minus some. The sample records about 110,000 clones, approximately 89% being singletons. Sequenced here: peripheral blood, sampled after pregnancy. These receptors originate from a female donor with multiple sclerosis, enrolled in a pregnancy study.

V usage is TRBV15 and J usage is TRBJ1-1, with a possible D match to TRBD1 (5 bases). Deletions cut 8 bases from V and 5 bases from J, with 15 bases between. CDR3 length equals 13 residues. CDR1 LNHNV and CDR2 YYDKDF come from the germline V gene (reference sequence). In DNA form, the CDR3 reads TGTGCCACCGCGGGCGGGGGGGGGACTGAAGCTTTCTTT. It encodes CATAGGGGTEAFF.

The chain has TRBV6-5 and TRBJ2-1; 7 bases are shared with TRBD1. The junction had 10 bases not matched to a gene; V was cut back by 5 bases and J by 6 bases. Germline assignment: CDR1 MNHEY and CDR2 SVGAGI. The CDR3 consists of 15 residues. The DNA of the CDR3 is TGTGCCAGCAGTACAAGGACAGGTTCCCTCAATGAGCAGTTCTTC. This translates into CASSTRTGSLNEQFF.

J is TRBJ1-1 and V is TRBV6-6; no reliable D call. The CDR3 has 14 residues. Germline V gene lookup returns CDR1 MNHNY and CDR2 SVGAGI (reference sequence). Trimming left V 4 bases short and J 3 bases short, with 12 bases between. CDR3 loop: CASSFEVEHTEAFF. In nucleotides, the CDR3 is TGTGCCAGCAGTTTCGAAGTGGAGCACACTGAAGCTTTCTTT.

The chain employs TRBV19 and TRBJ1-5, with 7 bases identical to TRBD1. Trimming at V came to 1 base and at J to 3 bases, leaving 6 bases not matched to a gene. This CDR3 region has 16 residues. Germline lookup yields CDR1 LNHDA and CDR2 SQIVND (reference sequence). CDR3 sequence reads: CASSIGFGTDNQPQHF. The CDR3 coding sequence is TGTGCCAGTAGTATAGGTTTCGGGACAGACAATCAGCCCCAGCATTTT.

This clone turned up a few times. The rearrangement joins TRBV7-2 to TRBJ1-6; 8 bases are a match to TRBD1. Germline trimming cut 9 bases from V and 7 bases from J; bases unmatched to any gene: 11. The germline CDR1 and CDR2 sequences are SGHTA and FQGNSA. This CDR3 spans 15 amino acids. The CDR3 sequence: CASKGQASDNSPLHF. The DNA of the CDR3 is TGTGCCAGTAAGGGACAGGCATCGGACAATTCACCCCTCCACTTT.

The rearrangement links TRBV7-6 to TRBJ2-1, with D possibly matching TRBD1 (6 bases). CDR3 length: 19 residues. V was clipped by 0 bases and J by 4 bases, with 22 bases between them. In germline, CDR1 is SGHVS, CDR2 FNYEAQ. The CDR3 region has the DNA TGTGCCAGCAGCTTAGCGAGGGGAGTGGGACAAACGAATTACAATGAGCAGTTCTTC. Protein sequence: CASSLARGVGQTNYNEQFF.

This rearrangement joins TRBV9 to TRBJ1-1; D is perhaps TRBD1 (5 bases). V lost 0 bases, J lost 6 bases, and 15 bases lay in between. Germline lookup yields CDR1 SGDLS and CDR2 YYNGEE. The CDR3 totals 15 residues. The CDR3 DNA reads TGTGCCAGCAGCGTAGTCGCGGGGGTGGTACCTGAAGCTTTCTTT. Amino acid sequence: CASSVVAGVVPEAFF.

In DNA, the CDR3 is TGTGCCTGGAGTGTTGATGGGGGGGCGTTCAATGAGCAGTTCTTC. The encoded protein is CAWSVDGGAFNEQFF. The chain couples TRBV30 to TRBJ2-1; a possible D gene is TRBD2 (7 bases). The V gene lost 0 bases and the J gene lost 6 bases, with 15 bases spanning the gap. The CDR3 has 15 amino acids. Looked up from germline, CDR1 is GTSNPN and CDR2 is SVGIG (reference sequence).

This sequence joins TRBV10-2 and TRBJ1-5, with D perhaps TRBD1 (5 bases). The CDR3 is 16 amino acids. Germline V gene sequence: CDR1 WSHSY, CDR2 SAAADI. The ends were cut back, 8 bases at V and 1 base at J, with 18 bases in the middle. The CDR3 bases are TGCGCCAGCGCAGGGTTGGGGTGGGGAAGCAATCAGCCCCAGCATTTT. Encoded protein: CASAGLGWGSNQPQHF.

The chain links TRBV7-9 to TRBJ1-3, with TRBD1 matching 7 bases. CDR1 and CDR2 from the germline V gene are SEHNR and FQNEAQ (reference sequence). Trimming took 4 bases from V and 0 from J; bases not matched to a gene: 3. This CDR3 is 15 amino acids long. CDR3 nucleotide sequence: TGTGCCAGCAGCTCGGGACAGAGCTCTGGAAACACCATATATTTT. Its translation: CASSSGQSSGNTIYF.

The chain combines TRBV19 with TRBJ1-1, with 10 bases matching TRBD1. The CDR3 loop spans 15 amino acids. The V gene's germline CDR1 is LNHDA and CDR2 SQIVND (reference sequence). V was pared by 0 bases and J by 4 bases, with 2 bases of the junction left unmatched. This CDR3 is CASSIDRQGATEAFF. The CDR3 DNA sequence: TGTGCCAGTAGTATAGATCGACAGGGGGCCACTGAAGCTTTCTTT.

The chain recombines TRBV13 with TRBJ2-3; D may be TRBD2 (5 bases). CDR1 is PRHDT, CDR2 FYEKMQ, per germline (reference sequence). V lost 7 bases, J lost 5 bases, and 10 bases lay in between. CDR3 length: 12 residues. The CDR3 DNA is TGTGCCAGCACCTACGGGGTAGATACGCAGTATTTT. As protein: CASTYGVDTQYF.

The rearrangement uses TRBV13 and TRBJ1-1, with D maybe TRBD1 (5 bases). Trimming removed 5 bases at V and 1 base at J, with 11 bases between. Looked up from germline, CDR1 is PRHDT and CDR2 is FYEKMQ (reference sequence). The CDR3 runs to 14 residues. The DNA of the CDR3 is TGTGCCAGCAGCCCGTTGACAGAGAACACTGAAGCTTTCTTT. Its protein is CASSPLTENTEAFF.

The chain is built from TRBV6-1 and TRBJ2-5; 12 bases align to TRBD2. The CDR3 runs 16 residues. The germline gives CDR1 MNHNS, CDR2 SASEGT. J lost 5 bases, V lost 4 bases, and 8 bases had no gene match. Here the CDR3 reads CASSGGLAGFVETQYF. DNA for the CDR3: TGTGCCAGCAGTGGAGGACTAGCGGGGTTTGTGGAGACCCAGTACTTC.

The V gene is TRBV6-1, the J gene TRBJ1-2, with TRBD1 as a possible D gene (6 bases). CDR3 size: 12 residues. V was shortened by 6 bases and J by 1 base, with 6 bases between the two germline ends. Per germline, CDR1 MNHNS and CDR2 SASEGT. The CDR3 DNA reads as TGTGCCAGCAGCAGGGGTAACTATGGCTACACCTTC. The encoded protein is CASSRGNYGYTF.

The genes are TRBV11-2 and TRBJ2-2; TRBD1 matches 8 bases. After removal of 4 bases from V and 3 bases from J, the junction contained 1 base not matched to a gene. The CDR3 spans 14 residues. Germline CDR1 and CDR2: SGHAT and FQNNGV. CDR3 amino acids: CASSSQGDTGELFF. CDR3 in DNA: TGTGCCAGCAGCTCACAGGGGGACACCGGGGAGCTGTTTTTT.

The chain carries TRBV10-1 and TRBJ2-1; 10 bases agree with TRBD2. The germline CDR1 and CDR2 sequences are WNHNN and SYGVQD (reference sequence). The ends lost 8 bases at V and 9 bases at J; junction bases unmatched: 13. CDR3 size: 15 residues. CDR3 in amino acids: CASRPLAGTQIEQFF. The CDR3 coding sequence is TGCGCCAGCCGGCCACTAGCGGGGACGCAGATTGAGCAGTTCTTC.

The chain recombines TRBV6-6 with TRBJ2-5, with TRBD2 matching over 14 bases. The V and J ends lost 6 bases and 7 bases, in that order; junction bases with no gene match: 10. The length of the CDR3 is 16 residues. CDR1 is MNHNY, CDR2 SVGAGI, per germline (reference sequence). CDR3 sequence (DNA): TGTGCCAGCAGCAGACTAGCGGGGGGGCCTCAGACGACCCAGTACTTC. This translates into CASSRLAGGPQTTQYF.

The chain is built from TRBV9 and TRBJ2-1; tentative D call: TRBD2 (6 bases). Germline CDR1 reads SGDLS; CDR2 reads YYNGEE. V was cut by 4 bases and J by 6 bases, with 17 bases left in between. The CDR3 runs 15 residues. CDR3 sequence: CASSPGLASSNEQFF. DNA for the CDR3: TGTGCCAGCAGCCCCGGGCTAGCGAGTTCCAATGAGCAGTTCTTC. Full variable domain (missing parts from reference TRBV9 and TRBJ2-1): DSGVTQTPKHLITATGQRVTLRCSPRSGDLSVYWYQQSLDQGLQFLIQYYNGEERAKGNILERFSAQQFPDLHSELNLSSLELGDSALYFCASSPGLASSNEQFFGPGTRLTVL.

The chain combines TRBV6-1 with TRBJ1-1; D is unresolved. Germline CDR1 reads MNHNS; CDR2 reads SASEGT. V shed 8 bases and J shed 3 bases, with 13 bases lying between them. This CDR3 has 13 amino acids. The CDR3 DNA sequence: TGTGCCAGCCACGGGCGGAGGGACACTGAAGCTTTCTTT. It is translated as CASHGRRDTEAFF.

CDR3 in amino acids: CASSESPIPPYNEQFF. The DNA of the CDR3 is TGTGCCAGCAGTGAATCGCCTATCCCCCCCTACAATGAGCAGTTCTTC. This chain links TRBV6-1 with TRBJ2-1; no definite D call. Trimming removed 2 bases from V and 2 bases from J, with 13 bases in between. The CDR3 runs to 16 residues. Germline CDR1 reads MNHNS; CDR2 reads SASEGT.

Here the CDR3 reads CASSQESAQETQYF. CDR3 bases: TGCGCCAGCAGCCAAGAGTCCGCGCAAGAGACCCAGTACTTC. The rearrangement uses TRBV4-1 and TRBJ2-5; D call uncertain. Trimming removed 0 bases at V and 2 bases at J, with 7 bases between. Germline V lookup: CDR1 MGHRA, CDR2 YSYEKL. This CDR3 region has 14 residues.

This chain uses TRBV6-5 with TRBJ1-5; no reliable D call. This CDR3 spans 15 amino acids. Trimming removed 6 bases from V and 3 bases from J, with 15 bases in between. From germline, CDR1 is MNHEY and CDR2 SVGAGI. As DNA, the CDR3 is TGTGCCAGCAGACTAACGACGTCGTCCAATCAGCCCCAGCATTTT. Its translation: CASRLTTSSNQPQHF.

The CDR3 spells CASSRTDSIPLGELFF. CDR3 DNA sequence: TGTGCCAGCAGCCGGACGGACAGTATTCCGTTAGGGGAGCTGTTTTTT. The rearrangement links TRBV27 to TRBJ2-2, with D possibly TRBD1 on 6 matching bases. The V end lost 6 bases, the J end lost 8 bases, and 22 bases lay between the germline ends. The CDR3 totals 16 residues. CDR1 and CDR2 from the germline V gene are MNHEY and SMNVEV (reference sequence).

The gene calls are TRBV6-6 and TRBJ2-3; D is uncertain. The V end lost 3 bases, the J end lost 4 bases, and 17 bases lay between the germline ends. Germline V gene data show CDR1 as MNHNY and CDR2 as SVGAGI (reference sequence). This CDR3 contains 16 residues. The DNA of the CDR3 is TGTGCCAGCAGTTATGGCCCCTTCAACGTTGCAGATACGCAGTATTTT. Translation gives CASSYGPFNVADTQYF.

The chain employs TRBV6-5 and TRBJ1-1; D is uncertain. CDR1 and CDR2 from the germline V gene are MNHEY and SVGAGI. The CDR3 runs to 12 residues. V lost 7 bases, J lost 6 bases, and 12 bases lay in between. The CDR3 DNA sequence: TGTGCCAGCATGGCCCGGGGAGCTGAAGCTTTCTTT. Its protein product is CASMARGAEAFF.

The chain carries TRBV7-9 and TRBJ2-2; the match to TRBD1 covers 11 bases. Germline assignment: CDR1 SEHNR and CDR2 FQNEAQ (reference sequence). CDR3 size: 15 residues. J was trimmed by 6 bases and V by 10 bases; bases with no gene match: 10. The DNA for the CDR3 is TGTGCCATCGGGCCGGGACAGGGGGACCCCGGGGAGCTGTTTTTT. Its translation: CAIGPGQGDPGELFF.